These 10 T cell receptor beta chains were sequenced from one sample in a study of low-dose radiotherapy and immunotherapy resistance in tumors. The time point was: before trial treatment. Primers used for first-strand cDNA, a TRAV- and TRBV-specific set, covered both alpha and beta chains. Over approximately 19 PCR cycles, TCRs were amplified from a constant-region primer and V-primer adapter. One entry per CDR3 protein results from TCRdb running MiXCR on the reads. Of under 90,000 distinct CDR3 sequences in the sample, roughly a sixth were seen once. The sample in question was PBMCs, obtained before treatment. Receptor source: a male donor with prostate cancer.

There are many counts of this clonotype. The chain joins TRBV13 to TRBJ2-2, with 15 bases matching TRBD2. Germline V gene lookup returns CDR1 PRHDT and CDR2 FYEKMQ (reference sequence). The CDR3 runs 16 residues. J was trimmed by 5 bases and V by 5 bases; bases with no gene match: 3. CDR3 protein: CASSPGLAGGTGELFF. CDR3 coding DNA: TGTGCCAGCAGCCCCGGACTAGCGGGGGGGACCGGGGAGCTGTTTTTT.

The table lists this clonotype with many counts. An end of the junction differs from the germline gene, which may be a read error. The V gene is TRBV5-1, the J gene TRBJ1-1; D perhaps matches TRBD1 (6 bases). The V gene's germline CDR1 is SGHRS and CDR2 YFSETQ. CDR3 length: 15 residues. Written as DNA, the CDR3 is TGTGCCAGCAGGGGAGGCGGATCAATGAACACTGAAGCTTTCTTT. The encoded protein is CASRGGGSMNTEAFF. The complete variable domain, with remaining parts taken from reference TRBV5-1 and TRBJ1-1, reads KAGVTQTPRYLIKTRGQQVTLSCSPISGHRSVSWYQQTPGQGLQFLFEYFSETQRNKGNFPGRFSGRQFSNSRSEMNVSTLELGDSALYLCASRGGGSMNTEAFFGQGTRLTVV.

A note on this clonotype: A far bigger clonotype differs at one base, so this is likely a read error. This rearrangement joins TRBV11-2 to TRBJ2-2; D gene ambiguous. The CDR3 totals 13 residues. The V gene's germline CDR1 is SGHAT and CDR2 FQNNGV. The ends were cut back, 2 bases at V and 3 bases at J, with 4 bases in the middle. The CDR3 nucleotides are TGTGCCAGCAGCTTAAGGGACACCGGGGAGCTGTTTTTT. It codes for CASSLRDTGELFF.

The table lists this clonotype with many counts. This chain links TRBV2 with TRBJ2-3; 11 nucleotides line up with TRBD2. CDR1 is SNHLY, CDR2 FYNNEI, per germline. The CDR3 runs 17 residues. Germline trimming cut 7 bases from V and 2 bases from J; bases unmatched to any gene: 11. DNA of the CDR3: TGTGCCAGCAAGGCTAGCGGGGGGCCAGGTCCCACAGATACGCAGTATTTT. Translation gives CASKASGGPGPTDTQYF.

A note on this clonotype: This likely came from a read error, as a far larger clone is one base away. The rearrangement uses TRBV5-4 and TRBJ2-1, with TRBD1 identical over 9 bases. The CDR3 has 16 amino acids. Per the germline V gene, CDR1 is SGHNT and CDR2 is YYREEE (reference sequence). V dropped 4 bases and J dropped 10; count of bases not matched to a gene: 15. CDR3 loop: CASSPEQGAGTYEQFF. The CDR3 DNA sequence: TGTGCCAGCAGCCCGGAACAGGGGGCTGGGACCTACGAGCAGTTCTTC.

In its sample, this clonotype was seen many times. J is TRBJ2-2 and V is TRBV27; D is possibly TRBD1 or TRBD2 (5 bases each). Per germline, CDR1 MNHEY and CDR2 SMNVEV (reference sequence). The CDR3 has 16 residues. Trimming cost V 7 bases and J 2 bases, with 17 bases left between them. As DNA, the CDR3 is TGTGCCAGCACACCCTGGGACGGGAAAAACACCGGGGAGCTGTTTTTT. This sequence encodes CASTPWDGKNTGELFF.

This clonotype has a count of ten or more. The rearrangement links TRBV20-1 to TRBJ1-5; D is perhaps TRBD1 (6 bases). Germline CDR1 DFQATT, CDR2 SNEGSKA (reference sequence). The CDR3 is made up of 15 amino acids. With 0 bases removed from V and 3 bases from J, the gap between germline ends came to 12 bases. The CDR3 bases are TGCAGTGCTAGAGATCGCCAGGGGTTCAATCAGCCCCAGCATTTT. Translating gives CSARDRQGFNQPQHF.

A few counts support this clonotype. This rearrangement joins TRBV5-1 to TRBJ1-3; D gene ambiguous. The CDR3 has 14 amino acids. The V gene lost 4 bases and the J gene lost 2 bases, with 10 bases spanning the gap. CDR1 and CDR2 (germline): SGHRS, YFSETQ. The CDR3 DNA reads as TGCGCCAGCAGCCGGGATCACCCTGGAAACACCATATATTTT. Translated: CASSRDHPGNTIYF.

This clonotype was seen only a few times. J is TRBJ2-7 and V is TRBV19; possible D gene TRBD2, 5 bases. V dropped 4 bases and J dropped 3 bases, with 10 bases sitting between them. CDR3 length equals 13 residues. The V gene's germline CDR1 is LNHDA and CDR2 SQIVND (reference sequence). CDR3 bases: TGTGCCAGTAGTAGCGGGCCCCACTACGAGCAGTACTTC. Its protein product is CASSSGPHYEQYF.

This chain links TRBV7-6 with TRBJ2-7; maybe TRBD1 (5 bases). CDR3 size: 15 residues. V was pared by 5 bases and J by 7 bases, with 21 bases between. Looked up from germline, CDR1 is SGHVS and CDR2 is FNYEAQ. In DNA form, the CDR3 reads TGTGCCAGCAGCCCCGGACATATCGTATTTGGAGAGCAGTACTTC. The encoded protein is CASSPGHIVFGEQYF.